What follows describes a single TCR beta chain. Its antigen is still unknown. Nothing much larger sits one base from this clone, and base qualities are not available. This entry belongs to a study of blood T cell repertoires in COVID-19 (dated by TCRdb to about 2020). Turning to the overall study: Collaborator samples came from the United States, Italy and Spain and covered acute and convalescent phases of COVID-19. The material from the prospective study consisted of cDNA or gDNA derived from T cells, B-cell-depleted T cells, or PBMCs. Subjects who had been exposed to COVID-19, were actively infected with it, or had recovered from it provided the deeply sampled blood TCRbeta repertoires that made up the dataset. The repertoires were released in a freely available public database meant as a resource for research on the immune response to SARS-CoV-2. Samples came from the ongoing ImmuneRACE study (first 160 participants) plus 1,254 subjects from 6 global collaborators. A de-identified subject ID, COVID-19 status, age in years and sex were almost always included in the sample metadata. Where HLA class I and class II types were available, the types were taken from metadata supplied by the sample provider, not from assay-based typing. What the work shows at the level of the full study, not this receptor alone: Clinical and demographic metadata were provided uncurated, with the amount varying by source and participant.

The germline V end is reduced by 5 bases and the J end by 3 bases; junction bases left unmatched: 7. CDR1 and CDR2, per the germline V gene, are MDHEN and SYDVKM. The CDR3 numbers 16 residues from cysteine through phenylalanine. CDR3 DNA only is kept here, 48 bases in frame from base 1. The collaborating institutions used their own protocols to collect whole blood in K2EDTA tubes. For TCRbeta analysis, collaborator samples were shipped as frozen whole blood, as isolated PBMCs, or as DNA extracted from either sample type. The immunoSEQ Assay, a bias-controlled multiplex PCR, was used to amplify TCRbeta CDR3 regions from genomic DNA. The authors' analysis ran thus. The number of nucleated cells in each sample was estimated by amplification of reference gene primers within the assay. To quantify the absolute abundance of each unique TCRbeta CDR3 rearrangement, sequence reads were collapsed and filtered. For each sample, productive Simpson clonality was calculated as the square root of Simpson's diversity index across productive rearrangements. Sourced from immuneACCESS, this table was stored by TCRdb with only in-frame sequences that have V and J called. A share of the clones is absent; for the studies checked, an unresolved V gene accounts for under half, and the remainder has no known explanation. V and J calls and clone size come straight from that table; D and trimming were deduced from the DNA. This sample lists about 79,000 clones; about 89% were detected once. The ten largest account for approximately 13% of the sample.

The rearrangement joined TRBV28 to TRBJ1-5, and 10 bases in between align with TRBD1. The sequence came from a man between 65 and 85 years old with active or convalescent COVID-19. The sample consisted of peripheral blood. The CDR3 protein sequence reads: CASSPPGQGYNQPQHF. The DNA is TGTGCCAGCAGTCCTCCGGGACAGGGGTACAATCAGCCCCAGCATTTT.